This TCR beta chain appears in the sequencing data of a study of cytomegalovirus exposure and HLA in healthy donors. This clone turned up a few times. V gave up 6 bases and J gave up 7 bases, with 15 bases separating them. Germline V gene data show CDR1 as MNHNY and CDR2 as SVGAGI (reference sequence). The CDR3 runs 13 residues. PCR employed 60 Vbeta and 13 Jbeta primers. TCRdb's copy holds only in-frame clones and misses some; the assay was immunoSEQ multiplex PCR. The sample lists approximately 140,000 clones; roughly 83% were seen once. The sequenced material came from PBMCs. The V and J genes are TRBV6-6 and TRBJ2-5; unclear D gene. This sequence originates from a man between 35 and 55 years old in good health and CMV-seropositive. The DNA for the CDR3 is TGTGCCAGCAGGTCGATTGTCCGAGGGACCCAGTACTTC. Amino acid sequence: CASRSIVRGTQYF.